The clone carrying this T cell receptor (beta chain) has more than one count but fewer than ten. Alongside a J-beta primer mix, a sample-barcoded 5' primer served in a second PCR lasting about 6 to 12 cycles. Each sample yielded at least 2.5 million CDR3-containing paired-end reads. One entry per CDR3 protein, called by TCRdb with MiXCR from the 5' RACE reads. The repertoire consists of 800,000 to 1,000,000 distinct CDR3 sequences, with around 48% occurring once and the leading ten covering about an eighth. The data were taken from a study of blood T cells in healthy people across ages. The CDR3 runs to 14 residues.

Sequencing input: blood. This TCR was recovered from a young man in good health. V and J are TRBV21-1 and TRBJ2-5; whether TRBD2, the table's D call, matches the DNA was not checked. The DNA matches TRBJ2-7 better at its end, which makes the J call doubtful. TRBV21-1 is given as a pseudogene. The CDR3 nucleotides are TGTGCCAGCAGCAAACGTCAGTCGGACTACGAGCAGTACTTC. Its protein product is CASSKRQSDYEQYF.